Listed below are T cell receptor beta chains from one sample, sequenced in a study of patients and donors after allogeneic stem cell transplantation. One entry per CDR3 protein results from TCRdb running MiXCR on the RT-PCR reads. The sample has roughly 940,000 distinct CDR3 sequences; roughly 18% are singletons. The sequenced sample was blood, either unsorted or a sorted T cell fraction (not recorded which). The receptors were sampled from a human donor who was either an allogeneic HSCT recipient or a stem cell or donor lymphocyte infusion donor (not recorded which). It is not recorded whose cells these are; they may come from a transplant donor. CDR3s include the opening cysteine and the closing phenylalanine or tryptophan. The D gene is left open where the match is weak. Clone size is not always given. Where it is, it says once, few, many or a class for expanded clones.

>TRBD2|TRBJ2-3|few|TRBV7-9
TGTGCCAGCAGCACTAGCGGGAAACTAGATACGCAGTATTTT
CASSTSGKLDTQYF
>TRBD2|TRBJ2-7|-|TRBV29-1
TGCAGCGTTGATAGGAGCGGGGGAGGGTACGAGCAGTACTTC
CSVDRSGGGYEQYF
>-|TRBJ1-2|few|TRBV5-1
TGCGCCAGCAGCTTGGGCAGAAATCCTCGCTATGGCTACACCTTC
CASSLGRNPRYGYTF
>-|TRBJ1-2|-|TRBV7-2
TGTGCCAGCAGCACCCGGGGAGGGTACCATGGCTACACCTTC
CASSTRGGYHGYTF
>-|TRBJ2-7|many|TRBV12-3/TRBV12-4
TGTGCCAGCAGCCGCACGACAGTGCACGAGCAGTACTTC
CASSRTTVHEQYF
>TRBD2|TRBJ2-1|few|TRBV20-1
TGCAGTGCTAGGACTAGCGGATTCTACAATGAGCAGTTCTTC
CSARTSGFYNEQFF
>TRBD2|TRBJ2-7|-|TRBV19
TGTGCCAGTAATCCCAGGGGCGGGACTAGCACCTACGAGCAGTACTTC
CASNPRGGTSTYEQYF
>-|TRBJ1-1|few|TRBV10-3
TGTGCCATCAGTGAAGTCAGTTCTGAAGCTTTCTTT
CAISEVSSEAFF
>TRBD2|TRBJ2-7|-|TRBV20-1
TGCAGTGCCCGAAGCTCCGGGACTAGTCCCTACGAGCAGTACTTC
CSARSSGTSPYEQYF
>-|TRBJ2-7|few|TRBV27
TGTGCCAGCAGCTGGGGGGGAGGGGGATACGAGCAGTACTTC
CASSWGGGGYEQYF
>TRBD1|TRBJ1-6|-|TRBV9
TGTGCCAGCAGCGCCCCACAGGGGGCCCCCATGGATTCACCCCTCCACTTT
CASSAPQGAPMDSPLHF
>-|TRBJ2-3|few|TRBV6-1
TGTGCCAGCAGGCGAAAGGGTTCACCCGGCGATACGCAGTATTTT
CASRRKGSPGDTQYF
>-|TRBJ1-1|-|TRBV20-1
TGCAGTGCTAGTGGGACCCCGGGCACTGAAGCTTTCTTT
CSASGTPGTEAFF
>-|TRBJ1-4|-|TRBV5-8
TGTGCCAGCAGCTTGGCCGGGGGGGACAAATACGGTGAACTGTTTTTT
CASSLAGGDKYGELFF
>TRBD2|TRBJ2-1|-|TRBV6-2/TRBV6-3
TGTGCCAGCAGGCCGACCCCGGGACTACACCGCTACAATGAGCAGTTCTTC
CASRPTPGLHRYNEQFF
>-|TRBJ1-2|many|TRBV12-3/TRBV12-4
TGTGCCAGCAGTCAAAGTACCCGCGGCGGGGGAGGCTACACCTTC
CASSQSTRGGGGYTF
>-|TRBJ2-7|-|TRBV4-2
TGTGCCAGCAGCTTTTCGGGCCCGCCCGGGACCTACGAGCAGTACTTC
CASSFSGPPGTYEQYF
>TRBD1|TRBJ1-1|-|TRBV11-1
TGTGCCAGCAGCTCAAGGGGCCGACAGGGGAACACTGAAGCTTTCTTT
CASSSRGRQGNTEAFF
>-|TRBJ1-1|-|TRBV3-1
TGTGCCAGCAGCCAGGTACCAGACGTGGGAAACACTGAAGCTTTCTTT
CASSQVPDVGNTEAFF
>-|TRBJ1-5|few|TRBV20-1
TGCAGTGCTGGGCCTCTTAATCAGCCCCAGCATTTT
CSAGPLNQPQHF
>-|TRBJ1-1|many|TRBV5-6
TGTGCCAGCAGCTTGGATCAGGCACTATCTCATGCTTTCTTT
CASSLDQALSHAFF
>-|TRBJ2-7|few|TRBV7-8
TGTGCCAGCAACTCGAGGAAACGAGGGGGTTTCTACGAGCAGTACTTC
CASNSRKRGGFYEQYF
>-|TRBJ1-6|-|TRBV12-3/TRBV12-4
TGTGCCAGCAGTTTGGGGCGGGAGAATTCACCCCTCCACTTT
CASSLGRENSPLHF
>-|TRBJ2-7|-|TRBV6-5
TGTGCCAGCAGCACAGACAGTAAGCAGTACTTC
CASSTDSKQYF
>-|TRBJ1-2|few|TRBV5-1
TGCGCCAGCAGCTTCCCGGACACTGGCTACACCTTC
CASSFPDTGYTF
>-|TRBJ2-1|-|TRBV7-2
TGTGCCAGCAGCCGAGGAGTCTACAATGAGCAGTTCTTC
CASSRGVYNEQFF
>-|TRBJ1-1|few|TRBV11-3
TGTGCCAGCAGCTACGAAGACAGGCCGTCCACTGAAGCTTTCTTT
CASSYEDRPSTEAFF
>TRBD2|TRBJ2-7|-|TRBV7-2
TGTGCCAGCAGCTTAGAAGCGACTAGCGGGGGGGCCTGGGAGCAGTACTTC
CASSLEATSGGAWEQYF
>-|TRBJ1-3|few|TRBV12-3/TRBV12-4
TGTGCCAGCGCCGCAGGGACTCCTGGAAACACCATATATTTT
CASAAGTPGNTIYF
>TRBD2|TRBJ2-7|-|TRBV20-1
TGCAGTGCAGCGGGACTAGCCGCGGACGAGCAGTACTTC
CSAAGLAADEQYF
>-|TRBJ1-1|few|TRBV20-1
TGCAGTGCTAGAGTAGAATCGGGCGGCAACATGAACACTGAAGCTTTCTTT
CSARVESGGNMNTEAFF
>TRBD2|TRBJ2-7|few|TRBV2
TGTGCCAGCAGTGACTCCCTCCTTAGCGGGAGATCAACCTTGGAGCAGTACTTC
CASSDSLLSGRSTLEQYF
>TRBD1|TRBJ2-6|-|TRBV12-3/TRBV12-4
TGTGCCAGCAGTATACTGGGGACAGGGGGCTCTGGGGCCAACGTCCTGACTTTC
CASSILGTGGSGANVLTF
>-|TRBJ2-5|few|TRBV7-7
TGTGCCAGCAGCTCTCAACCGTACGAGACCCAGTACTTC
CASSSQPYETQYF
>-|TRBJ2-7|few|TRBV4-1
TGCGCCAGCAGCCAAGCCGGACTTTACCCCTACGAGCAGTACTTC
CASSQAGLYPYEQYF
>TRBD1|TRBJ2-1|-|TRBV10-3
TGTGCCATCACGGTACAGGGGGGATTTGATGAGCAGTTCTTC
CAITVQGGFDEQFF
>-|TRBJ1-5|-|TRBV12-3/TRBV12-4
TGTGCCAGCAGTAGTGACAGCCATCAGCCCCAGCATTTT
CASSSDSHQPQHF
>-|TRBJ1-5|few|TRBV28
TGTGCCAGCAGTTTACGCCCCCAGCATTTT
CASSLRPQHF
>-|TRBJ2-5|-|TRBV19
TGTGCCAGTAGTGCCTCACGGCTAGCCCTGGGGGAGACCCAGTACTTC
CASSASRLALGETQYF
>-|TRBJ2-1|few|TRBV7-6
TGTGCCAGCAGCTTAGCCCCAAGGACACGGCCCAGGGAGAATGAGCAGTTCTTC
CASSLAPRTRPRENEQFF
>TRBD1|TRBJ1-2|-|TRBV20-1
TGCAGTGCGCCAGGGGGCGTGGGGGGCTACACCTTC
CSAPGGVGGYTF
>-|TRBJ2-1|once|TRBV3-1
TGTGCCAGCAACAGGCGGGCCCAGGATGTTCTGTTCTTC
CASNRRAQDVLFF
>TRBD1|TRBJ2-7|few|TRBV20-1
TGCAGTGCTAGCCCTCGACAGGGAATTTACGAGCAGTACTTC
CSASPRQGIYEQYF
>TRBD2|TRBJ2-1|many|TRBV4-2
TGTGCCAGCAGCCAAGATGAACTAGCGGGGGGCAATGAGCAGTTCTTC
CASSQDELAGGNEQFF
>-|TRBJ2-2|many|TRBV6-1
TGTGCCAGCAGTCTTCCAGGTGTGCACACCGGGGAGCTGTTTTTT
CASSLPGVHTGELFF
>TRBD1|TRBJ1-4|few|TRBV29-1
TGCAGCGTGGAAGTCGGGACAGGGGGCTTTTCAACTAATGAAAAACTGTTTTTT
CSVEVGTGGFSTNEKLFF
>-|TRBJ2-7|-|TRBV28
TGTGCCTCCCAATCAGGGGGGACCTCCTACGAGCAGTACTTC
CASQSGGTSYEQYF
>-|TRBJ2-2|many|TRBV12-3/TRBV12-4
TGTGCCAGCAGCCCCACGCCGGGACCTCGGCGCGTCGGGGAGCTGTTTTTT
CASSPTPGPRRVGELFF
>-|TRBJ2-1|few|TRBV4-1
TGCGCCAGCAGCCAAGATCTGATCCCGAGAAATGAGCAGTTCTTC
CASSQDLIPRNEQFF
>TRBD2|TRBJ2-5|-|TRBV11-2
TGTGCCAGCAGCTTAGATGGGCTAGCGGGAGCCCAAGAGACCCAGTACTTC
CASSLDGLAGAQETQYF
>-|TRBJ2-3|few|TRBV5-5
TGTGCCAGCAGCTTGGACTACACAGATACGCAGTATTTT
CASSLDYTDTQYF
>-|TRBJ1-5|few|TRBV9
TGTGCCAGCAGCGTAGCAGGGAGGGTTGGTCAGCCCCAGCATTTT
CASSVAGRVGQPQHF